The 26 T cell receptor beta chains below all came from one sample that was sequenced in a study of cytomegalovirus exposure and HLA in healthy donors. With 60 Vbeta and 13 Jbeta primers, the PCR was carried out. The assay was immunoSEQ multiplex PCR, and TCRdb's table has in-frame clones only and misses some. Among roughly 80,000 clones listed, less than 85% were seen once. The sample comprised PBMCs. These TCRs come from a woman between 50 and 59 years old in good health and CMV-seronegative.

This clone has a handful of counts. The rearrangement links TRBV4-3 to TRBJ1-3; TRBD1 might be the D (5 bases). Trimming shortened V by 1 base and J by 2 bases, and 9 bases separated the two germline ends. CDR1 and CDR2 (germline): LGHNA, YSLEER. This CDR3 has 15 amino acids. The CDR3 sequence: CASSQVGAPGNTIYF. The CDR3 DNA reads as TGCGCCAGCAGCCAAGTAGGGGCACCTGGAAACACCATATATTTT.

This clone showed up just a few times. CDR3 in DNA: TGTGCCAGCAGTTTTGCTAGCGCCTCATCTGAGCTGTTTTTT. It specifies CASSFASASSELFF. The chain employs TRBV6-1 and TRBJ2-2, with D perhaps TRBD2 (6 bases). CDR3 length equals 14 residues. Germline V gene sequence: CDR1 MNHNS, CDR2 SASEGT. The V end lost 5 bases, the J end lost 11 bases, and 18 bases lay between the germline ends.

V usage is TRBV2 and J usage is TRBJ1-1; no reliable D call. V was shortened by 2 bases and J by 3 bases, with 10 bases between the two germline ends. The length of the CDR3 is 14 residues. Germline CDR1 SNHLY, CDR2 FYNNEI. The CDR3 DNA follows: TGTGCCAGCAGTGAACTAACCCCCTACACTGAAGCTTTCTTT. This encodes CASSELTPYTEAFF.

The chain links TRBV11-1 to TRBJ2-7; D possibly corresponds to TRBD1 (7 bases). The CDR3 spans 17 residues. Per germline, CDR1 SGHAT and CDR2 FQDESV (reference sequence). V dropped 1 base and J dropped 5 bases, with 21 bases sitting between them. CDR3 amino acids: CASSLGVGGQSDDEQYF. CDR3 sequence (DNA): TGTGCCAGCAGCTTAGGAGTCGGGGGACAGTCGGACGACGAGCAGTACTTC.

V gene TRBV27 combines with J gene TRBJ1-1, with D hard to call. This CDR3 region has 15 residues. The germline V and J ends were trimmed by 2 bases and 5 bases, with 15 bases remaining between them. Germline CDR1 is MNHEY and CDR2 is SMNVEV (reference sequence). CDR3 nucleotide sequence: TGTGCCAGCAGTTTAGCTCAGGCGGGAGGTACTGAAGCTTTCTTT. This gives the protein CASSLAQAGGTEAFF.

The chain couples TRBV6-1 to TRBJ2-5; D is ambiguous. The J call is uncertain, as TRBJ2-7 better fits the DNA end. Germline assignment: CDR1 MNHNS and CDR2 SASEGT. The CDR3 spans 12 residues. The CDR3, as DNA: TGTGCCAGCACCCGCGCCCTTTACGAGCAGTACTTC. Amino acid sequence: CASTRALYEQYF.

The rearrangement links TRBV9 to TRBJ1-1; D possibly corresponds to TRBD1 (5 bases). The V gene lost 4 bases and the J gene lost 1 base, with 11 bases spanning the gap. This CDR3 is 14 amino acids long. Germline V gene data show CDR1 as SGDLS and CDR2 as YYNGEE. CDR3 in DNA: TGTGCCAGCAGCCTAGACAGAAAGAACACTGAAGCTTTCTTT. Protein sequence: CASSLDRKNTEAFF.

The genes are TRBV5-4 and TRBJ2-3, with 10 bases that match TRBD2. Trimming removed 0 bases from V and 3 bases from J; junction bases left unmatched: 7. CDR1 is SGHNT and CDR2 is YYREEE in the germline V gene (reference sequence). The CDR3 consists of 17 residues. CDR3 sequence (DNA): TGTGCCAGCAGCTTGGATGGAGCGGGGGGGCCAACAGATACGCAGTATTTT. Protein product: CASSLDGAGGPTDTQYF. Full variable domain (rest looked up from reference TRBV5-4 and TRBJ2-3): ETGVTQSPTHLIKTRGQQVTLRCSSQSGHNTVSWYQQALGQGPQFIFQYYREEENGRGNFPPRFSGLQFPNYSSELNVNALELDDSALYLCASSLDGAGGPTDTQYFGPGTRLTVL.

The rearrangement uses TRBV9 and TRBJ1-2; D gene unclear. Trimming cost V 0 bases and J 9 bases, with 15 bases left between them. The CDR3 contains 14 residues. The V gene's germline CDR1 is SGDLS and CDR2 YYNGEE. DNA of the CDR3: TGTGCCAGCAGCGTAGAGGGAGGCCGGGAGTGCTACACCTTC. Its translation: CASSVEGGRECYTF.

The chain is built from TRBV5-8 and TRBJ2-1, with TRBD2 identical over 10 bases. This CDR3 contains 15 residues. V shed 0 bases and J 5 bases; nucleotides not matched to a gene: 2. Germline V gives CDR1 SGHTS, CDR2 YDEGEE. The CDR3 region has the DNA TGTGCCAGCAGCTTGGGGACTAGCGGTAACAATGAGCAGTTCTTC. Its translation is CASSLGTSGNNEQFF.

The chain carries TRBV19 and TRBJ1-1; D perhaps matches TRBD1 (5 bases). CDR3 length: 12 amino acids. Germline lookup yields CDR1 LNHDA and CDR2 SQIVND (reference sequence). Deletions cut 9 bases from V and 5 bases from J, with 13 bases between. This CDR3 is CASLRGGTEAFF. CDR3 in DNA: TGTGCCAGCCTAAGGGGTGGGACTGAAGCTTTCTTT.

The chain combines TRBV5-1 with TRBJ2-5, with TRBD2 identical over 7 bases. The CDR3 consists of 14 residues. CDR1 and CDR2 (germline): SGHRS, YFSETQ. The V and J ends lost 3 bases and 1 base, in that order; junction bases with no gene match: 3. In DNA form, the CDR3 reads TGCGCCAGCAGCTCCGGGGGGACCCAAGAGACCCAGTACTTC. It specifies CASSSGGTQETQYF.

The chain employs TRBV4-2 and TRBJ2-1; a weak D match, TRBD1 (6 bases). Germline CDR1 is LGHNA and CDR2 is YNFKEQ. The CDR3 extends over 15 amino acids. V shed 4 bases and J shed 6 bases, with 16 bases lying between them. The CDR3 DNA follows: TGTGCCAGCAGCCCCCCCTTGGGGGCGGGCAATGAGCAGTTCTTC. Translated, it gives CASSPPLGAGNEQFF.

The chain joins TRBV19 to TRBJ2-1, with 9 bases aligning to TRBD1. Per the germline V gene, CDR1 is LNHDA and CDR2 is SQIVND (reference sequence). Trimming removed 6 bases from V and 6 bases from J; junction bases left unmatched: 12. This CDR3 is built from 16 residues. The CDR3 DNA reads TGTGCCAGTAGCGACCCGGGACAGGGCATTATCAATGAGCAGTTCTTC. Its translation: CASSDPGQGIINEQFF.

The rearrangement joins TRBV7-3 to TRBJ2-5; 9 bases match TRBD1. The V gene end was trimmed by 6 bases and the J gene end by 5 bases; junction bases not matched to a gene: 13. Germline V gives CDR1 SGHTA, CDR2 FQGTGA. The CDR3 runs to 16 residues. The CDR3 sequence: CASSLIGQGPFETQYF. The CDR3 coding sequence is TGTGCCAGCAGTCTAATCGGACAGGGGCCCTTCGAGACCCAGTACTTC. The variable domain in full, completed from reference TRBV7-3 and TRBJ2-5, reads GAGVSQTPSNKVTEKGKYVELRCDPISGHTALYWYRQSLGQGPEFLIYFQGTGAADDSGLPNDRFFAVRPEGSVSTLKIQRTERGDSAVYLCASSLIGQGPFETQYFGPGTRLLVL.

The chain carries TRBV29-1 and TRBJ2-1; D possibly corresponds to TRBD2 (5 bases). This CDR3 contains 12 residues. CDR1 is SQVTM, CDR2 ANQGSEA, per germline. The germline V and J ends were trimmed by 6 bases and 8 bases, with 14 bases remaining between them. CDR3 bases: TGCAGCGTGAGAGCGGTGAGCGATGAGCAGTTCTTC. It codes for CSVRAVSDEQFF.

This clone showed up just once. The chain carries TRBV5-1 and TRBJ2-3; possibly TRBD2 for D (5 bases). The CDR3 has 15 residues. V lost 1 base and J lost 0, with 9 bases in between. From germline, CDR1 is SGHRS and CDR2 YFSETQ. The DNA for the CDR3 is TGCGCCAGCAGCTTGCTAGCAGCTAGCACAGATACGCAGTATTTT. Protein product: CASSLLAASTDTQYF. The complete variable domain, with remaining parts taken from reference TRBV5-1 and TRBJ2-3, reads KAGVTQTPRYLIKTRGQQVTLSCSPISGHRSVSWYQQTPGQGLQFLFEYFSETQRNKGNFPGRFSGRQFSNSRSEMNVSTLELGDSALYLCASSLLAASTDTQYFGPGTRLTVL.

The chain joins TRBV30 to TRBJ2-1; 10 bases line up with TRBD2. Trimming removed 8 bases from V and 12 bases from J; junction bases left unmatched: 10. Germline lookup yields CDR1 GTSNPN and CDR2 SVGIG (reference sequence). CDR3 length: 12 amino acids. CDR3 loop: CARGAGGPVQFF. The CDR3 DNA sequence: TGTGCCCGCGGAGCGGGGGGGCCGGTGCAGTTCTTC.

The chain carries TRBV10-1 and TRBJ2-1, with D hard to call. Germline CDR1 and CDR2: WNHNN and SYGVQD (reference sequence). Trimming stripped 6 bases from V and 3 bases from J, with 6 bases between. CDR3 length: 12 residues. The CDR3 region has the DNA TGCGCCAGCAGCGGTGACTACAATGAGCAGTTCTTC. This translates into CASSGDYNEQFF.

This clone showed up just once. The V and J genes are TRBV2 and TRBJ2-3, with a weak D call TRBD2 (5 bases). This CDR3 comprises 14 residues. The germline CDR1 and CDR2 sequences are SNHLY and FYNNEI. V was shortened by 7 bases and J by 0 bases, with 11 bases between the two germline ends. This chain's CDR3 is CASKPSSSTDTQYF. Written as DNA, the CDR3 is TGTGCCAGCAAACCTAGCAGTAGCACAGATACGCAGTATTTT. Combining the CDR3 with reference TRBV2 and TRBJ2-3 gives the whole variable domain EPEVTQTPSHQVTQMGQEVILRCVPISNHLYFYWYRQILGQKVEFLVSFYNNEISEKSEIFDDQFSVERPDGSNFTLKIRSTKLEDSAMYFCASKPSSSTDTQYFGPGTRLTVL.

The rearrangement links TRBV7-9 to TRBJ2-2; D is perhaps TRBD2 (7 bases). This CDR3 has 15 amino acids. Germline lookup yields CDR1 SEHNR and CDR2 FQNEAQ (reference sequence). V lost 11 bases to trimming and J lost 7 bases, with 23 bases between them. The CDR3 sequence: CAGGLGAGVDGELFF. The CDR3 region has the DNA TGTGCCGGGGGGCTCGGTGCGGGAGTAGACGGGGAGCTGTTTTTT.

The chain combines TRBV12-2 with TRBJ2-7; TRBD2, the table's D call, lacks a check against the DNA. TRBV12-2 is annotated as a pseudogene. The CDR3 has 13 residues. The CDR3 DNA follows: TGTGCAAGTCGCCCCCCGGGAGGGTACGAGCAGTACGTC. Its translation: CASRPPGGYEQYV.

J is TRBJ2-3 and V is TRBV29-1; a weak D match, TRBD2 (7 bases). Trimming pared 4 bases from V and 2 bases from J, leaving 16 bases between. Per germline, CDR1 SQVTM and CDR2 ANQGSEA. This CDR3 contains 15 residues. CDR3 nucleotides: TGCAGCGTTGTAGGGGGGGAGGGCCCCACAGATACGCAGTATTTT. Residues: CSVVGGEGPTDTQYF.

This clone has a single count. V usage is TRBV5-4 and J usage is TRBJ2-1, with D perhaps TRBD1 (6 bases). There are 14 residues in the CDR3. Germline CDR1 SGHNT, CDR2 YYREEE (reference sequence). Trimming took 2 bases from V and 5 from J, leaving 11 bases between them. CDR3 in DNA: TGTGCCAGCAGCTTCCCCAGGGACAACAATGAGCAGTTCTTC. Protein sequence: CASSFPRDNNEQFF.

The rearrangement links TRBV10-2 to TRBJ1-1, with D perhaps TRBD1 (6 bases). V lost 5 bases and J lost 1, with 8 bases in between. Looked up from germline, CDR1 is WSHSY and CDR2 is SAAADI. This CDR3 is 13 amino acids long. The CDR3 protein is CASSLDRNTEAFF. CDR3 DNA: TGCGCCAGCAGTTTGGACAGGAACACTGAAGCTTTCTTT.

The chain carries TRBV10-1 and TRBJ2-7; maybe TRBD2 (6 bases). CDR1 is WNHNN and CDR2 is SYGVQD in the germline V gene (reference sequence). Trimming took 5 bases from V and 2 from J, leaving 13 bases between them. The CDR3 consists of 14 residues. The CDR3 protein is CASSNSGTAYEQYF. The CDR3 DNA sequence: TGCGCCAGCAGTAATAGCGGAACCGCCTACGAGCAGTACTTC.